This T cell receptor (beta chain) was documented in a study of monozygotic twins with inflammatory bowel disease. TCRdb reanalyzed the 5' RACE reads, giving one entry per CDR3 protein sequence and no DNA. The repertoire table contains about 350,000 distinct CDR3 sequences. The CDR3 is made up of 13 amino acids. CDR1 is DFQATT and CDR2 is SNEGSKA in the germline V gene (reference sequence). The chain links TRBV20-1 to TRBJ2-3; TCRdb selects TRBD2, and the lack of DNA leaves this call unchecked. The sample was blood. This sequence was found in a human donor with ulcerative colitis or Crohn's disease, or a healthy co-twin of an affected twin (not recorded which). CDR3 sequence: CSGGGVLPDTQYF.